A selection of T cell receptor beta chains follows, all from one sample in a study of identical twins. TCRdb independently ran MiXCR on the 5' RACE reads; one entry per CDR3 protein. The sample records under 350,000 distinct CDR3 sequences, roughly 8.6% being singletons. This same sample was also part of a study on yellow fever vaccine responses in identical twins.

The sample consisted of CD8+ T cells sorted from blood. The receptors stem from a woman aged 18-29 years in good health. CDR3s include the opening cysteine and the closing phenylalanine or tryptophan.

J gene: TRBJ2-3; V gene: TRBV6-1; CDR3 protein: CASSGMEGGTDTQYF
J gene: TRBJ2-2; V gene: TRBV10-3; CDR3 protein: CAISLTDTGELFF
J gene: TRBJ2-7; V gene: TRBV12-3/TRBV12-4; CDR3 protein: CASSHGGDGSYEQYF
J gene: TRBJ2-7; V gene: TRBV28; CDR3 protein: CASSSGQGARSSYEQYF
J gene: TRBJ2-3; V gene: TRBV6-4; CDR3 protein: CASSDGTSGGTDTQYF
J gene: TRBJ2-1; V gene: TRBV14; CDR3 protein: CASSQRGLAWSSYNEQFF
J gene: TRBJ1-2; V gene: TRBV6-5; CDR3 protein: CASSHEGFGYGYTF
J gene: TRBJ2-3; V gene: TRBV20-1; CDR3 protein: CSATSLADVADTQYF
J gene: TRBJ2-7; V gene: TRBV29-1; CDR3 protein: CSVVSQGANEQYF
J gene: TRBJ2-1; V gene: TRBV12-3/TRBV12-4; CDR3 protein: CASSLLYSNEQFF
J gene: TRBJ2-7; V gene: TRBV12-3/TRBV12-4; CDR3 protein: CASSPRDRGDGEQYF
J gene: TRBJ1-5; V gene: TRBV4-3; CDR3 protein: CASSQEFNLGGQPQHF
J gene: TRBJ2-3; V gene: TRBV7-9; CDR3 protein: CASSPLVGTDTQYF
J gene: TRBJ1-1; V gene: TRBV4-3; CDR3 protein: CASSPGQTGTEAFF
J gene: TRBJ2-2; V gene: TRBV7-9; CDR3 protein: CASSLDRRPGELFF
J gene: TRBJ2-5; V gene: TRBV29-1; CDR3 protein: CSVGDIQETQYF
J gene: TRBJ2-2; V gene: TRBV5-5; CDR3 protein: CASSSRDRGLDTGELFF
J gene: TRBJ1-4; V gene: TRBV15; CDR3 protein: CATSEQRNINEKLFF
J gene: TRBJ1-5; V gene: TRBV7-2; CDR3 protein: CASSLAMGQPQHF
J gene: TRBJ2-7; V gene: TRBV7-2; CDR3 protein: CASSFYSGVLGEQYF
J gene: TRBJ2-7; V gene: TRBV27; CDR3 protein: CASSPLRDRGLEQYF
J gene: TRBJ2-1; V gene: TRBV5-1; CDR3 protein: CASSNVAGGDYNEQFF
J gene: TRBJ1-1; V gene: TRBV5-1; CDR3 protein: CASSGDRGLEAFF
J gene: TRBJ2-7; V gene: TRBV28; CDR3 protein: CASSLIGYEQYF
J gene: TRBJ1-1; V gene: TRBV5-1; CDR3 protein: CASTRGTEAFF
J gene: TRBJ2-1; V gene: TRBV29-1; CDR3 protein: CSVGTSPYNEQFF
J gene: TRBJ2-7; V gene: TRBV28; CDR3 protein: CASSLTGGLRYEQYF
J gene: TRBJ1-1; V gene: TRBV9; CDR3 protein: CASTYLRSEAFF
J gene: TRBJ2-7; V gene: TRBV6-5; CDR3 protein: CASSYSITESYEQYF
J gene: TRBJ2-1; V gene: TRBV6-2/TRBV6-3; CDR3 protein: CASTGREYVEQFF
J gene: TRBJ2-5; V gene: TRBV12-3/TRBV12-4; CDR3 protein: CASSGGNQETQYF